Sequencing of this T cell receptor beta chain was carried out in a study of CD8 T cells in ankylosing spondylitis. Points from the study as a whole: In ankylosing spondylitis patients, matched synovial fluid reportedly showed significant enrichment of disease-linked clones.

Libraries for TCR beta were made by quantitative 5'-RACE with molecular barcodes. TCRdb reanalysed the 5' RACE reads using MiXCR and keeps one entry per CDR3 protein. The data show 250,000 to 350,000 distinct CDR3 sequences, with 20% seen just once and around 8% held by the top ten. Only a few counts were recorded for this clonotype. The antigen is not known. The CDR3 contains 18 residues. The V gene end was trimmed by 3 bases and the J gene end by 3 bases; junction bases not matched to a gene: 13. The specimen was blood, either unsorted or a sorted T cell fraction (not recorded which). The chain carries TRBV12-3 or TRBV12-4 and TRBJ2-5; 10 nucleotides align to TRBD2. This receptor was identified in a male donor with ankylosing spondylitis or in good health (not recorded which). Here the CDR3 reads CASSFPGGSSGSKETQYF. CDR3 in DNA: TGTGCCAGCAGTTTCCCCGGGGGTTCTAGCGGGAGTAAAGAGACCCAGTACTTC.